This T cell receptor (beta chain) originates from a study of regulatory T cells in long-lasting Graves disease. This clonotype appeared many times. Germline CDR1 is GTSNPN and CDR2 is SVGIG (reference sequence). V was pared by 4 bases and J by 4 bases, with 12 bases of the junction left unmatched. CDR3 length: 15 amino acids. To make TCR beta libraries, researchers used iRepertoire HTBI primers and Arm-PCR of CDR3 regions. TCRdb used MiXCR to reprocess the multiplex PCR reads, holding one entry per CDR3 protein. The profile shows some 450,000 distinct CDR3 sequences, about a quarter of them singletons. The sample's time point: persistent/refractory GD, antithyroid drugs over 5 years with positive TRAb. The TCR library was made from RNA extracted from PBMCs.

The source of this sequence is a female donor with Graves disease. Specimen: peripheral blood mononuclear cells (PBMCs), collected when the disease was refractory, from a patient treated with antithyroid drugs. This chain joins TRBV30 and TRBJ1-2; 7 nucleotides align to TRBD1. CDR3 amino acids: CAWTPVGQRLYGYTF. Written as DNA, the CDR3 is TGTGCCTGGACCCCAGTGGGACAGCGACTCTATGGCTACACCTTC.